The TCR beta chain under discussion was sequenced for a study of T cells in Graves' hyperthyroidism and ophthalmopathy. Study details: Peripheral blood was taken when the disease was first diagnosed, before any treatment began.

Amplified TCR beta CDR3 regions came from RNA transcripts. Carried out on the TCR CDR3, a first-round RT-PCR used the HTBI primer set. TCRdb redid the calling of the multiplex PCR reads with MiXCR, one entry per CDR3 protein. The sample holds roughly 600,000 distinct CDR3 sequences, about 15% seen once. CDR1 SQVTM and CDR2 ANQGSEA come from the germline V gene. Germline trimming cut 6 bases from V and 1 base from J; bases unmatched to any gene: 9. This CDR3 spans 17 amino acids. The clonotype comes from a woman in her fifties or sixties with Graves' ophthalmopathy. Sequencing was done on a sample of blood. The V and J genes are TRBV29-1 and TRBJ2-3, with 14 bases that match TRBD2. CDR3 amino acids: CSVLRLAGGPGTDTQYF. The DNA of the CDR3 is TGCAGCGTCTTAAGACTAGCGGGAGGGCCTGGCACAGATACGCAGTATTTT.